This T cell receptor beta chain derives from a study of PD-L1 blockade in urothelial cancer. The germline gives CDR1 LNHDA, CDR2 SQIVND (reference sequence). The CDR3 loop spans 15 amino acids. With 5 bases clipped from V and 0 bases from J, the junction kept 3 bases outside the gene matches. The count of this clone is one. Some clones are missing from TCRdb's copy, which holds only in-frame ones; the method was immunoSEQ multiplex PCR. The table includes some 77,000 clones, around 90% detected once. The starting material was PBMCs, obtained around atezolizumab (anti-PD-L1) treatment. J is TRBJ1-5 and V is TRBV19; 8 positions match TRBD1. The TCR comes from a woman in her seventies with urothelial cancer. The CDR3 DNA sequence: TGTGCCAGTAGTCCCGGGACAGGTAGCAATCAGCCCCAGCATTTT. Translated: CASSPGTGSNQPQHF.